This passage covers 7 T cell receptor beta chains from one sample sequenced in a study of pediatric ulcerative colitis. Here immunoSEQ multiplex PCR was the method, and the copy in TCRdb shows in-frame clones only, minus some. The sample contains roughly 70,000 clones, less than 90% of which appear only once. The sequenced sample was blood. The receptor source for this set is a boy aged 5-17 years with severe ulcerative colitis.

In DNA, the CDR3 is TGTGCCTGGAGTGGGGGGCCTAATGAAAAACTGTTTTTT. Translating it yields CAWSGGPNEKLFF. This rearrangement joins TRBV30 to TRBJ1-4; tentative D call: TRBD1 (6 bases). Trimming removed 1 base at V and 3 bases at J, with 6 bases between. The length of the CDR3 is 13 residues. Germline V CDR1 and CDR2: GTSNPN, SVGIG (reference sequence).

This clone came up a few times. This chain joins TRBV5-1 and TRBJ1-5, with D unclear. The germline V gene encodes CDR1 SGHRS and CDR2 YFSETQ. This CDR3 has 13 amino acids. Trimming left V 4 bases short and J 6 bases short, with 11 bases between. This CDR3 is CASSMVRGQPQHF. CDR3 nucleotides: TGCGCCAGCAGCATGGTGCGGGGTCAGCCCCAGCATTTT.

The chain has TRBV6-6 and TRBJ2-7; D call uncertain. With 4 bases removed from V and 2 bases from J, the gap between germline ends came to 12 bases. The CDR3 runs to 14 residues. Germline V gene lookup returns CDR1 MNHNY and CDR2 SVGAGI (reference sequence). CDR3: CASSSLLGPYEQYF. DNA of the CDR3: TGTGCCAGCAGTTCCCTCCTTGGGCCCTACGAGCAGTACTTC.

This rearrangement joins TRBV29-1 to TRBJ2-7, with D perhaps matching TRBD1 or TRBD2 (5 bases each). Germline CDR1 is SQVTM and CDR2 is ANQGSEA. This CDR3 region has 12 residues. V was trimmed by 8 bases and J by 1 base, leaving 12 bases between them. As DNA, the CDR3 is TGCAGCTCAGTGGGGACGTCCTACGAGCAGTACTTC. It translates to CSSVGTSYEQYF.

The chain joins TRBV11-2 to TRBJ2-2, with 11 bases matching TRBD2. The ends lost 0 bases at V and 5 bases at J; junction bases unmatched: 5. Germline CDR1 SGHAT, CDR2 FQNNGV. The CDR3 is 17 residues long. Here the CDR3 DNA reads TGTGCCAGCAGCTTAGAGATGACTAGCGGGATTACCGGGGAGCTGTTTTTT. This translates into CASSLEMTSGITGELFF.

The rearrangement links TRBV7-9 to TRBJ1-3; D might be TRBD1 (6 bases). V shed 2 bases and J shed 1 base, with 6 bases lying between them. This CDR3 spans 14 amino acids. Germline V gene lookup returns CDR1 SEHNR and CDR2 FQNEAQ (reference sequence). CDR3 DNA: TGTGCCAGCAGCTTAAGGGGGTCTGGAAACACCATATATTTT. It is translated as CASSLRGSGNTIYF.

The chain is built from TRBV4-3 and TRBJ1-2; 12 nucleotides line up with TRBD1. V was pared by 7 bases and J by 6 bases, with 9 bases of the junction left unmatched. This CDR3 is built from 15 residues. CDR1 is LGHNA and CDR2 is YSLEER in the germline V gene. CDR3 sequence: CASTRDRGQRNGYTF. The DNA for the CDR3 is TGCGCCAGCACCCGGGACAGGGGGCAGAGGAATGGCTACACCTTC.